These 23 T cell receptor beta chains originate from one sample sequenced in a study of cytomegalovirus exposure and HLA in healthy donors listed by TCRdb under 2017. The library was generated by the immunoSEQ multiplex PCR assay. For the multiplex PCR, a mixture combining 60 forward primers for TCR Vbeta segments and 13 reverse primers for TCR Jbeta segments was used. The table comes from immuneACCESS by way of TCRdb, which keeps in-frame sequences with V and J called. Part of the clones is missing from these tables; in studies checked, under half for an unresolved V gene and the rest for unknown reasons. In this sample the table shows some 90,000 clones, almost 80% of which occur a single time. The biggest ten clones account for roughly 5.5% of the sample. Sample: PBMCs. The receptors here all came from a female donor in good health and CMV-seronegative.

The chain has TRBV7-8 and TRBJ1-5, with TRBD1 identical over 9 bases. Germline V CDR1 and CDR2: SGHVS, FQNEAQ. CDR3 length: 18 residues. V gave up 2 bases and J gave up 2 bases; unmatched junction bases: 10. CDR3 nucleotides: TGTGCCAGCAGCTTACCTAAACTGACAGGGGGACGCAATCAGCCCCAGCATTTT. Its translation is CASSLPKLTGGRNQPQHF.

CDR3 coding DNA: TGTGCCAGCCGGACAGGACTCATGAACACTGAAGCTTTCTTT. Its protein product is CASRTGLMNTEAFF. The chain uses TRBV28 and TRBJ1-1, with 7 bases lining up with TRBD1. The trim removed 8 bases at V and 0 bases at J, leaving 6 bases unmatched. CDR3 length: 14 residues. The V gene's germline CDR1 is MDHEN and CDR2 SYDVKM.

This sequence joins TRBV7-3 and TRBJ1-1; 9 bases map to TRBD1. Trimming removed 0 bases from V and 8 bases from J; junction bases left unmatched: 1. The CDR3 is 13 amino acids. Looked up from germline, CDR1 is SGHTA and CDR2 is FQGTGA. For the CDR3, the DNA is TGTGCCAGCAGCTTAACGGGGACAGGGGAAGCTTTCTTT. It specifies CASSLTGTGEAFF.

The CDR3: CASSEVGSYQETQYF. In DNA form, the CDR3 reads TGTGCCAGCAGTGAAGTCGGTTCGTACCAAGAGACCCAGTACTTC. This rearrangement joins TRBV6-1 to TRBJ2-5; D remains unclear. Trimming cost V 1 base and J 0 bases, with 9 bases left between them. Germline CDR1 and CDR2: MNHNS and SASEGT. CDR3 size: 15 residues.

CDR3 sequence: CAISESRQRWEQYF. The CDR3 DNA is TGTGCCATCAGTGAGTCGCGACAACGCTGGGAGCAGTACTTC. The gene calls are TRBV10-3 and TRBJ2-7; the D is unclear. The germline gives CDR1 ENHRY, CDR2 SYGVKD. CDR3 length: 14 amino acids. The V and J ends lost 0 bases and 7 bases respectively, with 13 bases between them.

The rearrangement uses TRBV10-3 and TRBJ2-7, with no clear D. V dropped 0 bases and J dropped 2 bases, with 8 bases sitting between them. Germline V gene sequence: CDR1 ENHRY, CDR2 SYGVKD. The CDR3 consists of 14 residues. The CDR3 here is CAISESRQPYEQYF. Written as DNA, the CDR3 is TGTGCCATCAGTGAGTCGAGACAACCCTACGAGCAGTACTTC.

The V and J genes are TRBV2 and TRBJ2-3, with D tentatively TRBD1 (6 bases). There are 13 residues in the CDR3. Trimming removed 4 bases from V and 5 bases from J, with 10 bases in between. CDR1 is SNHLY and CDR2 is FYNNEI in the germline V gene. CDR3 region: CASSVDRQDTQYF. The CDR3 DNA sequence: TGTGCCAGCAGTGTAGACAGGCAAGATACGCAGTATTTT.

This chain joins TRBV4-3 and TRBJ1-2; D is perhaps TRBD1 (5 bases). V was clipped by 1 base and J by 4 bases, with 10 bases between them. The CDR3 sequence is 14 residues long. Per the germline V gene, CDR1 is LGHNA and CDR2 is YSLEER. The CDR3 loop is CASSQGTNSYGYTF. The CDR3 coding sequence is TGCGCCAGCAGCCAAGGGACAAATTCCTATGGCTACACCTTC.

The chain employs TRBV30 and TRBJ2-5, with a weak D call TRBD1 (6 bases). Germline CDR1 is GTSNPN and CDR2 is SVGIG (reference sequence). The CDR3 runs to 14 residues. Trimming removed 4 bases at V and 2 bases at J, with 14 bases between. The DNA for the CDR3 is TGTGCCTGGACGAGGACAGAGAGTCAAGAGACCCAGTACTTC. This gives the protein CAWTRTESQETQYF.

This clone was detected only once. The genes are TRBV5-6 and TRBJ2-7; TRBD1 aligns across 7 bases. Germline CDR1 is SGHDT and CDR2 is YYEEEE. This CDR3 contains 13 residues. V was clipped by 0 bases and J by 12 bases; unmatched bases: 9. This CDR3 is CASSLAADRVGYF. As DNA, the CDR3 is TGTGCCAGCAGCTTGGCCGCCGACAGGGTGGGGTACTTC.

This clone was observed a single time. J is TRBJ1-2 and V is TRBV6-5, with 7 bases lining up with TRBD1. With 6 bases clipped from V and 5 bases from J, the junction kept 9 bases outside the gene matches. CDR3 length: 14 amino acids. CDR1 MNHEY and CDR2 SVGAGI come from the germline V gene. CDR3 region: CASRRTGTDYGYTF. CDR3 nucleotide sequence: TGTGCCAGCAGACGAACCGGGACAGATTATGGCTACACCTTC.

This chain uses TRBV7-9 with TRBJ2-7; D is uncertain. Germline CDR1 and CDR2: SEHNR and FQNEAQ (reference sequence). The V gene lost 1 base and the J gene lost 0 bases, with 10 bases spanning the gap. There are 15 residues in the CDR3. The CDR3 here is CASSLVPGYSYEQYF. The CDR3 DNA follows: TGTGCCAGCAGCTTAGTGCCAGGTTACTCCTACGAGCAGTACTTC.

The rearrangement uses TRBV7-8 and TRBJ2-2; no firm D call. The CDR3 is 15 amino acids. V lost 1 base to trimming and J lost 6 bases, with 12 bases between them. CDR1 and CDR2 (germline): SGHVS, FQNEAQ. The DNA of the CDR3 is TGTGCCAGCAGCTTAGGTTTAGCTGGCGCCGGGGAGCTGTTTTTT. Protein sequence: CASSLGLAGAGELFF.

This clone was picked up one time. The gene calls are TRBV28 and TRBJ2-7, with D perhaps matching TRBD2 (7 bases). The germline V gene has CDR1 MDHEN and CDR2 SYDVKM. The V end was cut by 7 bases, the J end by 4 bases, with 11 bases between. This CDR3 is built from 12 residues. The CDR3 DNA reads TGTGCCAGCATGCGGGGGCAGTACGAGCAGTACTTC. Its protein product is CASMRGQYEQYF.

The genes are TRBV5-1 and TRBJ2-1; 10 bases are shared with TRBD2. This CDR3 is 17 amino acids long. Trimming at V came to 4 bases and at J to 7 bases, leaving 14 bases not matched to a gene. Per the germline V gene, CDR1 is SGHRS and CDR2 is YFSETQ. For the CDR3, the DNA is TGCGCCAGCAGCCGAGGTCTAGGGGGGACTAGCGTAAATGAGCAGTTCTTC. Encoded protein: CASSRGLGGTSVNEQFF.

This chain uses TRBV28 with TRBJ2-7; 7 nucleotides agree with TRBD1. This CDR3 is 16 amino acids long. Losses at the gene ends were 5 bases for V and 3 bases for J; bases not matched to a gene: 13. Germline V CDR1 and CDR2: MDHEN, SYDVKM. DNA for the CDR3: TGTGCCAGCAGTGCTACACAGGGGCGGTTTTTCTACGAGCAGTACTTC. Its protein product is CASSATQGRFFYEQYF.

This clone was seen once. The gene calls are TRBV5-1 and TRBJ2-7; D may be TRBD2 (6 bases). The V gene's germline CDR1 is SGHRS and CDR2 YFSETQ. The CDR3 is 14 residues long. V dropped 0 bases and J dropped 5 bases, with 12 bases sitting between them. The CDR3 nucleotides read TGCGCCAGCAGCTTGGCCAGGTCTAGCGACGAGCAGTACTTC. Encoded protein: CASSLARSSDEQYF. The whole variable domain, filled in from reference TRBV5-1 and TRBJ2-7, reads KAGVTQTPRYLIKTRGQQVTLSCSPISGHRSVSWYQQTPGQGLQFLFEYFSETQRNKGNFPGRFSGRQFSNSRSEMNVSTLELGDSALYLCASSLARSSDEQYFGPGTRLTVT.

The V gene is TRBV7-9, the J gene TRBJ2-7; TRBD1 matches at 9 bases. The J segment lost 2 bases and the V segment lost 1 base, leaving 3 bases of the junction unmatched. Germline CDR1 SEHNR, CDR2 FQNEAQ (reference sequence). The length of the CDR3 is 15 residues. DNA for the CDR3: TGTGCCAGCAGCTTAGGGGGGACAGGGACCTACGAGCAGTACTTC. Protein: CASSLGGTGTYEQYF.

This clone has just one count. In DNA form, the CDR3 reads TGTGCCAGCAGCCAACTAGCGTCCGATACGCAGTATTTT. Amino acid sequence: CASSQLASDTQYF. The chain carries TRBV14 and TRBJ2-3, with D perhaps TRBD2 (6 bases). Germline V gene lookup returns CDR1 SGHDN and CDR2 FVKESK. The CDR3 runs to 13 residues. V gave up 2 bases and J gave up 6 bases, with 9 bases separating them.

The CDR3 sequence: CASALSGGNTDTQYF. The CDR3 DNA is TGTGCCAGTGCTCTTAGCGGGGGAAACACAGATACGCAGTATTTT. The chain employs TRBV7-6 and TRBJ2-3; 9 bases match TRBD2. This CDR3 region has 15 residues. Germline CDR1 and CDR2: SGHVS and FNYEAQ. With 9 bases clipped from V and 2 bases from J, the junction kept 9 bases outside the gene matches.

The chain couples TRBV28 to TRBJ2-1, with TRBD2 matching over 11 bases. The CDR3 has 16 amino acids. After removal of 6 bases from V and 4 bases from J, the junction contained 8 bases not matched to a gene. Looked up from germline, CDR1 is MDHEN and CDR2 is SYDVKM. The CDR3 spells CASRIAGGSRYNEQFF. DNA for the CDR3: TGTGCCAGCAGAATAGCGGGGGGGTCTAGATACAATGAGCAGTTCTTC.

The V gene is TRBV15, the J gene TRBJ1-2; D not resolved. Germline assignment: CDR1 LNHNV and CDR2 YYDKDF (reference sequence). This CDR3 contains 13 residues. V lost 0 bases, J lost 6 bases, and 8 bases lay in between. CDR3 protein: CATSRDNTDGYTF. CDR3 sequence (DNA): TGTGCCACCAGCAGAGATAATACGGATGGCTACACCTTC.

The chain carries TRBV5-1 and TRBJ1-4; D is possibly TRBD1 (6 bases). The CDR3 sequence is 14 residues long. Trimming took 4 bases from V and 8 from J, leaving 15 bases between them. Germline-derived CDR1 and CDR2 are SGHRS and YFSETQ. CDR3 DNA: TGCGCCAGCAGCAAAGGGGGTGCAAAAGAAAAACTGTTTTTT. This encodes CASSKGGAKEKLFF.